Sequencing of this TCR beta chain was carried out in a study of T cell responses to AZD1222 COVID-19 vaccine. Regarding the study as a whole: There were vaccine-associated CD4 TCRs across spike, dominant at 160-218 and 743-854. Donors were largely white British and mainly female; clonal diversity was possibly underestimated. Repertoire sampling occurred only after the peak T cell response.

Sequenced by immunoSEQ multiplex PCR; TCRdb stores in-frame clones only, minus some. Among fewer than 200,000 clones listed, around 88% were seen once. Concerning this clone itself: What it recognizes is unknown.

The CDR3 spans 14 residues. With V trimmed by 7 bases and J by 2 bases, 2 bases remained unmatched. CDR1 WSHSY and CDR2 SAAADI come from the germline V gene. This clonotype was obtained from an adult who received the AZD1222 COVID-19 vaccine. Specimen: peripheral blood, collected 28 days after the second AZD1222 dose. The chain employs TRBV10-2 and TRBJ2-7; 13 bases align to TRBD2. The CDR3 protein is CASTGLAGTYEQYF. DNA for the CDR3: TGCGCCAGCACGGGACTAGCGGGGACCTACGAGCAGTACTTC.